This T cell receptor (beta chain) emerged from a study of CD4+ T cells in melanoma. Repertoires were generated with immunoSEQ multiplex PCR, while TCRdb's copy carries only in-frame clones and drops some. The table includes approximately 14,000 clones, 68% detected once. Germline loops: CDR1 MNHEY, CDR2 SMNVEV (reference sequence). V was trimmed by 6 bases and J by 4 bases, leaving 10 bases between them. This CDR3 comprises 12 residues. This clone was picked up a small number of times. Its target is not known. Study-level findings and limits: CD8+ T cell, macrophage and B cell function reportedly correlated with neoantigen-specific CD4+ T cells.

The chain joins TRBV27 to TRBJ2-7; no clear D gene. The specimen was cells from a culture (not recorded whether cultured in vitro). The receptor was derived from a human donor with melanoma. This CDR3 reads CASRTGLYEQYF. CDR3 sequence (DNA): TGTGCCAGCAGAACTGGGTTGTACGAGCAGTACTTC.